The clone carrying this T cell receptor (beta chain) was detected a few times. Produced via immunoSEQ multiplex PCR; TCRdb's table is partial and in-frame only. The sample comprises 20,000 to 25,000 clones, around 83% of which are singletons, and 48% rests with the top ten. Trimming took off 3 bases at V and 3 bases at J, with 8 bases between the two ends. The CDR3 totals 13 residues. Germline V lookup: CDR1 MNHEY, CDR2 SVGEGT. These data come from a study of blood T cell repertoires in COVID-19. The sequence was collected from a man aged 70 or older with acute or convalescent COVID-19. This chain connects TRBV6-2 or TRBV6-3 to TRBJ1-1; D uncertain. Sequenced material: peripheral blood. The chain's CDR3 is CASSYWSDTEAFF. The DNA for the CDR3 is TGTGCCAGCAGTTATTGGAGTGACACTGAAGCTTTCTTT.